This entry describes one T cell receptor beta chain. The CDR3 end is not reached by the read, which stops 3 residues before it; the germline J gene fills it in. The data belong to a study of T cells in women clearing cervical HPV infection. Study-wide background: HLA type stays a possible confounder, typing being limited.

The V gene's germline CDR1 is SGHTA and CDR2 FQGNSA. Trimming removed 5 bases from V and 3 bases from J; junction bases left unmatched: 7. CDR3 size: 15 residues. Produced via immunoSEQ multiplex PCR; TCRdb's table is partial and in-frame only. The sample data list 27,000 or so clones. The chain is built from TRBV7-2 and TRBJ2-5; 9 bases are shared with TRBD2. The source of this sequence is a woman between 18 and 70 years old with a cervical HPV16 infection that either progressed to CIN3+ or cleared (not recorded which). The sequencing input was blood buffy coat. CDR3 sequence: CASSPWASGKETQYF. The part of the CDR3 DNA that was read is TGTGCCAGCAGCCCCTGGGCTAGCGGGAAAGAGACC.